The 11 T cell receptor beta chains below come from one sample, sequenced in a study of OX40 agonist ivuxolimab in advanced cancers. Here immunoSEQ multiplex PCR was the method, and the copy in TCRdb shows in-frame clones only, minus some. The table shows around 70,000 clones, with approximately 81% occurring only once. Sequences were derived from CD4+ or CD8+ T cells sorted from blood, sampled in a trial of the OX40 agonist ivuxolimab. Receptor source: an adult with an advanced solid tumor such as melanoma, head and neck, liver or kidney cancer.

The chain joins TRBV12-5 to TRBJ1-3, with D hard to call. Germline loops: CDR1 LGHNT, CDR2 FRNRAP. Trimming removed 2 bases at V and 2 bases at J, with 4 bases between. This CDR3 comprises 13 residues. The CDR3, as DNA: TGTGCTAGTGGTTTGACCCCTGGAAACACCATATATTTT. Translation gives CASGLTPGNTIYF.

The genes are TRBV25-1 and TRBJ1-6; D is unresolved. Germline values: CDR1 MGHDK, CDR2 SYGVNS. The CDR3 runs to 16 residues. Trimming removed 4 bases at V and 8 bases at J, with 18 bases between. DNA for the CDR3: TGTGCCAGCAGTGCCAAACGACAATTAAGGGATTCACCCCTCCACTTT. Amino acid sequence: CASSAKRQLRDSPLHF.

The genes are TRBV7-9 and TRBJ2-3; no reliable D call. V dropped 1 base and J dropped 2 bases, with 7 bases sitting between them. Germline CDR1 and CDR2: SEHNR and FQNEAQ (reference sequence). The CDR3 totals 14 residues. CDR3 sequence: CASSLGQYTDTQYF. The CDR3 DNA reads TGTGCCAGCAGCTTAGGGCAGTACACAGATACGCAGTATTTT.

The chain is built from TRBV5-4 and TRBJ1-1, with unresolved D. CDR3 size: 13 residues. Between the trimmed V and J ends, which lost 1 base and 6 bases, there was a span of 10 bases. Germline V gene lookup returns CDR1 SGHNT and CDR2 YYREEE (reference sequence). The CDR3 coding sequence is TGTGCCAGCAGCTTGAAAGGAGTTCCTGAAGCTTTCTTT. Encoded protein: CASSLKGVPEAFF. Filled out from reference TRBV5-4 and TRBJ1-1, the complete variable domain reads ETGVTQSPTHLIKTRGQQVTLRCSSQSGHNTVSWYQQALGQGPQFIFQYYREEENGRGNFPPRFSGLQFPNYSSELNVNALELDDSALYLCASSLKGVPEAFFGQGTRLTVV.

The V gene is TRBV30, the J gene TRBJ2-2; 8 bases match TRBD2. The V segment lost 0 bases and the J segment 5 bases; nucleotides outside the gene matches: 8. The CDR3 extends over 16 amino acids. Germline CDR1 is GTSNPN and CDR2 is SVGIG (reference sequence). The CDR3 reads CAWSVPGGLSTGELFF. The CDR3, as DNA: TGTGCCTGGAGTGTGCCGGGGGGGCTAAGTACCGGGGAGCTGTTTTTT.

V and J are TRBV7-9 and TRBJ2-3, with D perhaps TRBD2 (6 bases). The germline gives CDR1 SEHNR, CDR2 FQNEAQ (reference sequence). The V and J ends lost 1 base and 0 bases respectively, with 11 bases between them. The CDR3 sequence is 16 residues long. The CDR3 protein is CASSLGQAGSTDTQYF. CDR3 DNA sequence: TGTGCCAGCAGCTTAGGGCAGGCGGGGAGCACAGATACGCAGTATTTT.

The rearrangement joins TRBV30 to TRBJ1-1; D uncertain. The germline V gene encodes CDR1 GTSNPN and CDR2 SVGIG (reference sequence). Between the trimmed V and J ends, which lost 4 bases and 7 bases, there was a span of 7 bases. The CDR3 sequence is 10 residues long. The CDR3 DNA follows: TGTGCCTGGATCGCGGGTGAAGCTTTCTTT. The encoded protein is CAWIAGEAFF. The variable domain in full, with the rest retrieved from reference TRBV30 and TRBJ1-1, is SQTIHQWPATLVQPVGSPLSLECTVEGTSNPNLYWYRQAAGRGLQLLFYSVGIGQISSEVPQNLSASRPQDRQFILSSKKLLLSDSGFYLCAWIAGEAFFGQGTRLTVV.

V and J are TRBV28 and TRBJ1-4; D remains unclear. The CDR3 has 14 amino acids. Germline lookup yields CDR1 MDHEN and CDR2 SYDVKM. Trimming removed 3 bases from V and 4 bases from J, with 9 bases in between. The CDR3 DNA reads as TGTGCCAGCAGTTTCGGGCCGAATAATGAAAAACTGTTTTTT. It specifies CASSFGPNNEKLFF. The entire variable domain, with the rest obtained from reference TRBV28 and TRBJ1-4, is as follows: DVKVTQSSRYLVKRTGEKVFLECVQDMDHENMFWYRQDPGLGLRLIYFSYDVKMKEKGDIPEGYSVSREKKERFSLILESASTNQTSMYLCASSFGPNNEKLFFGSGTQLSVL.

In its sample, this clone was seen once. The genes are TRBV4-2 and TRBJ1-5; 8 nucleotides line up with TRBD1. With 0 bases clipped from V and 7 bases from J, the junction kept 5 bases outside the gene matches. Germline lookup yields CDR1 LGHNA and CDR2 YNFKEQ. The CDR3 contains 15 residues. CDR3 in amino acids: CASSQDRGRTQPQHF. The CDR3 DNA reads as TGTGCCAGCAGCCAAGACAGGGGGCGCACCCAGCCCCAGCATTTT.

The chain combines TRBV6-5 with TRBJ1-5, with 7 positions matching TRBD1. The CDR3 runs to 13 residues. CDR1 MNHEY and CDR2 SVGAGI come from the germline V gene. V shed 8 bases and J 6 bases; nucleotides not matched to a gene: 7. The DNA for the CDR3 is TGTGCCAGCTTCGACAGGGTGGGTCAGCCCCAGCATTTT. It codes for CASFDRVGQPQHF.

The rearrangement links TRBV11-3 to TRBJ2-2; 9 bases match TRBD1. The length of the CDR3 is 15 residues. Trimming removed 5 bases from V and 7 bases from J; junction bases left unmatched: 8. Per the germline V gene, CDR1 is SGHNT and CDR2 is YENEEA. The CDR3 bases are TGTGCCAGCAGCGCGACAGGGGGACTAAACGGGGAGCTGTTTTTT. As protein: CASSATGGLNGELFF.